One and the same sample provided the 29 T cell receptor beta chains below, sequenced in a study of beta chain features in type 1 diabetes (dated by TCRdb to the late 2010s). The library was obtained by the immunoSEQ multiplex PCR assay. All of the isolated RNA was reverse transcribed with the High Capacity cDNA Reverse Transcription Kit, so expressed TCRB transcripts were sequenced. The source is immuneACCESS, and TCRdb retained only in-frame sequences with V and J called. Part of the clones is not carried over; for the studies checked, unresolved V genes explain less than half of this, and the remainder is unexplained. Counted in this sample were 200,000 to 250,000 clones; about 11% of them appeared once. In total, the top ten clones hold approximately 1.5% of the sample. Specimen: central memory CD4+ T cells from blood. These receptors came from a young man in good health.

The gene calls are TRBV5-1 and TRBJ2-3; 9 bases match TRBD2. This CDR3 is 16 amino acids long. Trimming took 3 bases from V and 6 from J; bases not matched to a gene: 11. Looked up from germline, CDR1 is SGHRS and CDR2 is YFSETQ. Here the CDR3 DNA reads TGCGCCAGCAGCTGGAATAGCGGGAGTCTCCCTGATACGCAGTATTTT. Its protein is CASSWNSGSLPDTQYF.

This clone turned up a few times. V usage is TRBV10-3 and J usage is TRBJ2-7; 8 positions agree with TRBD1. Losses at the gene ends were 7 bases for V and 5 bases for J; bases not matched to a gene: 10. From germline, CDR1 is ENHRY and CDR2 SYGVKD. The CDR3 totals 14 residues. The CDR3, as DNA: TGTGCCATCACTACCGGGACAGGCGAAGACGAGCAGTACTTC. This gives the protein CAITTGTGEDEQYF.

This clone has at least ten counts. The chain uses TRBV6-6 and TRBJ2-5; D possibly corresponds to TRBD2 (6 bases). Between the trimmed V and J ends, which lost 6 bases and 3 bases, there was a span of 11 bases. Germline V gene data show CDR1 as MNHNY and CDR2 as SVGAGI (reference sequence). The CDR3 contains 13 residues. The CDR3 DNA sequence: TGTGCCAGCAGCTTGGACTACGAAGAGACCCAGTACTTC. The encoded protein is CASSLDYEETQYF.

The rearrangement uses TRBV7-9 and TRBJ2-3; the D is unclear. Germline lookup yields CDR1 SEHNR and CDR2 FQNEAQ (reference sequence). This CDR3 is 15 amino acids long. V lost 5 bases to trimming and J lost 3 bases, with 15 bases between them. CDR3 loop: CASSIRPVNTDTQYF. CDR3 coding DNA: TGTGCCAGCAGCATCCGTCCAGTGAATACAGATACGCAGTATTTT.

The rearrangement joins TRBV7-2 to TRBJ2-1; 11 nucleotides line up with TRBD2. There are 16 residues in the CDR3. V dropped 5 bases and J dropped 6; count of bases not matched to a gene: 9. Per the germline V gene, CDR1 is SGHTA and CDR2 is FQGNSA. The CDR3 is CASSPRGLAGINEQFF. DNA for the CDR3: TGTGCCAGCAGCCCAAGAGGACTAGCGGGTATCAATGAGCAGTTCTTC.

The rearrangement links TRBV27 to TRBJ2-7; D may correspond to TRBD1 or TRBD2 (6 bases each). CDR3 size: 14 residues. V lost 6 bases and J 5 bases, leaving 17 bases between the germline ends. Germline V gene sequence: CDR1 MNHEY, CDR2 SMNVEV (reference sequence). The CDR3 protein is CASSYREAMDEQYF. The CDR3 DNA sequence: TGTGCCAGCAGCTACAGGGAGGCTATGGACGAGCAGTACTTC.

Only a few counts were recorded for this clone. V gene TRBV5-1 combines with J gene TRBJ2-4; TRBD1 aligns across 8 bases. V gave up 4 bases and J gave up 8 bases; unmatched junction bases: 5. Germline V gene lookup returns CDR1 SGHRS and CDR2 YFSETQ. This CDR3 is 13 amino acids long. CDR3 sequence (DNA): TGCGCCAGCAGCGGAGACAGGGGTGACATTCAGTACTTC. Its translation is CASSGDRGDIQYF. The whole variable domain, filled in from reference TRBV5-1 and TRBJ2-4, reads KAGVTQTPRYLIKTRGQQVTLSCSPISGHRSVSWYQQTPGQGLQFLFEYFSETQRNKGNFPGRFSGRQFSNSRSEMNVSTLELGDSALYLCASSGDRGDIQYFGAGTRLSVL.

The V and J genes are TRBV6-1 and TRBJ2-1; TRBD2 is a possible D gene (6 bases). This CDR3 comprises 13 residues. Trimming removed 6 bases at V and 12 bases at J, with 18 bases between. Germline CDR1 is MNHNS and CDR2 is SASEGT. In nucleotides, the CDR3 is TGTGCCAGCAGAAGAGAAGGAGGGGAGACGCAGTTCTTC. Residues: CASRREGGETQFF.

CDR3 region: CASRLAGGAAEQFF. The CDR3 DNA sequence: TGTGCCAGCAGGCTCGCTGGGGGCGCTGCTGAGCAGTTCTTC. The chain is built from TRBV7-2 and TRBJ2-1; possible D gene TRBD1, 6 bases. Germline V gene lookup returns CDR1 SGHTA and CDR2 FQGNSA. V was clipped by 6 bases and J by 9 bases, with 18 bases between them. The length of the CDR3 is 14 residues.

This clone was found a few times. One end of the junction fails to match germline, which may point to a read error. This sequence joins TRBV7-2 and TRBJ2-7; the D call may be TRBD1 or TRBD2 (5 bases each). The CDR3 has 14 residues. The germline CDR1 and CDR2 sequences are SGHTA and FQGNSA. This chain's CDR3 is CASSLAPEGPGVDF. CDR3 DNA: TGTGCCAGCAGCTTAGCCCCCGAGGGGCCTGGAGTTGACTTC.

As concerns this clone: A much more abundant neighbour one base away suggests this may be a read error. V gene TRBV11-3 combines with J gene TRBJ2-1; 11 positions agree with TRBD2. Germline values: CDR1 SGHNT, CDR2 YENEEA. V was pared by 4 bases and J by 4 bases, with 3 bases of the junction left unmatched. This CDR3 is 15 amino acids long. The CDR3 region is CASSSGTSGYNEQFF. CDR3 DNA: TGTGCCAGCAGCTCCGGGACTAGCGGATACAATGAGCAGTTCTTC. Full variable domain (remainder filled in from reference TRBV11-3 and TRBJ2-1): EAGVVQSPRYKIIEKKQPVAFWCNPISGHNTLYWYLQNLGQGPELLIRYENEEAVDDSQLPKDRFSAERLKGVDSTLKIQPAELGDSAVYLCASSSGTSGYNEQFFGPGTRLTVL.

The J gene is TRBJ2-3, the V gene TRBV5-6, with D unclear. Trimming removed 3 bases from V and 4 bases from J, with 9 bases in between. The CDR3 is 13 amino acids. Germline V gives CDR1 SGHDT, CDR2 YYEEEE. CDR3 sequence (DNA): TGTGCCAGCAGCTCGGACCTAGCAGATACGCAGTATTTT. It codes for CASSSDLADTQYF.

The table lists this clone with a few counts. The chain has TRBV11-3 and TRBJ2-1, with TRBD1 identical over 7 bases. The CDR3 length is 13 residues. Germline values: CDR1 SGHNT, CDR2 YENEEA. V gave up 3 bases and J gave up 8 bases; unmatched junction bases: 4. CDR3: CASSFAGGDEQFF. CDR3 nucleotides: TGTGCCAGCAGCTTCGCAGGGGGTGATGAGCAGTTCTTC.

This clone was found many times. The chain employs TRBV7-9 and TRBJ2-7, with D possibly TRBD2 on 6 matching bases. CDR1 and CDR2 from the germline V gene are SEHNR and FQNEAQ (reference sequence). The CDR3 extends over 14 amino acids. V shed 0 bases and J shed 3 bases, with 9 bases lying between them. This CDR3 is CASSLARGYYEQYF. Here the CDR3 DNA reads TGTGCCAGCAGCTTAGCGCGGGGCTACTACGAGCAGTACTTC.

The chain uses TRBV7-2 and TRBJ2-7, with D possibly matching TRBD2 (5 bases). V lost 0 bases, J lost 3 bases, and 12 bases lay in between. The CDR3 covers 15 residues. The V gene's germline CDR1 is SGHTA and CDR2 FQGNSA. DNA for the CDR3: TGTGCCAGCAGCTTAGCATCCGGGAACGACTACGAGCAGTACTTC. Translated, it gives CASSLASGNDYEQYF.

A few counts support this clone. The chain uses TRBV11-2 and TRBJ1-1, with D possibly matching TRBD1 (5 bases). V was cut by 1 base and J by 1 base, with 7 bases left in between. CDR1 is SGHAT, CDR2 FQNNGV, per germline. CDR3 length: 14 amino acids. This CDR3 is CASSLAGGNTEAFF. In nucleotides, the CDR3 is TGTGCCAGCAGCTTAGCCGGGGGGAACACTGAAGCTTTCTTT.

The chain recombines TRBV5-1 with TRBJ2-3; unclear D gene. V dropped 4 bases and J dropped 1 base, with 4 bases sitting between them. CDR1 SGHRS and CDR2 YFSETQ come from the germline V gene. The CDR3 runs to 12 residues. CDR3 loop: CASSARTDTQYF. In DNA form, the CDR3 reads TGCGCCAGCAGCGCCCGCACAGATACGCAGTATTTT.

This clone appeared a few times. This chain joins TRBV6-6 and TRBJ1-5; TRBD1 is a possible D gene (5 bases). V lost 2 bases and J 7 bases, leaving 18 bases between the germline ends. The CDR3 is 16 amino acids. Germline CDR1 reads MNHNY; CDR2 reads SVGAGI (reference sequence). As DNA, the CDR3 is TGTGCCAGCAGTTACGGCTACTCTCAGGGTAGCCAGCCCCAGCATTTT. Translating it yields CASSYGYSQGSQPQHF.

This clone has at least ten counts. The gene calls are TRBV15 and TRBJ2-1; D uncertain. Per the germline V gene, CDR1 is LNHNV and CDR2 is YYDKDF (reference sequence). Trimming cost V 1 base and J 6 bases, with 10 bases left between them. This CDR3 is built from 14 residues. The CDR3 DNA reads TGTGCCACCAGCAGAGTAGGCCTGTCCAATGAGCAGTTCTTC. It translates to CATSRVGLSNEQFF.

This clone was detected a few times. This chain joins TRBV19 and TRBJ2-1; the D is unclear. This CDR3 contains 12 residues. Trimming took off 7 bases at V and 9 bases at J, with 13 bases between the two ends. The germline CDR1 and CDR2 sequences are LNHDA and SQIVND (reference sequence). This CDR3 is CASTPESGEQFF. CDR3 nucleotides: TGTGCCAGTACCCCGGAATCTGGTGAGCAGTTCTTC.

This clone was counted between two and nine times. The conserved closing phenylalanine or tryptophan is absent in this CDR3, likely reflecting a read error. The limits of the CDR3 on the DNA are not certain, so only TCRdb's listed CDR3 is given. This chain links TRBV20-1 with TRBJ2-7; the table names TRBD2, a call not compared with the DNA. Germline V lookup: CDR1 DFQATT, CDR2 SNEGSKA (reference sequence). Both ends counted, the CDR3 spans 10 residues. CDR3 sequence reads: CSARLAGHPL.

The rearrangement uses TRBV7-6 and TRBJ2-1; D not certain. In germline, CDR1 is SGHVS, CDR2 FNYEAQ. Trimming pared 0 bases from V and 7 bases from J, leaving 7 bases between. This CDR3 has 13 amino acids. The CDR3 loop is CASSLALRNEQFF. The CDR3 region has the DNA TGTGCCAGCAGCTTAGCGCTGCGGAATGAGCAGTTCTTC.

This clone has ten or more counts. J is TRBJ2-5 and V is TRBV30; 7 nucleotides agree with TRBD2. Germline V CDR1 and CDR2: GTSNPN, SVGIG (reference sequence). With 3 bases clipped from V and 7 bases from J, the junction kept 8 bases outside the gene matches. The CDR3 sequence is 13 residues long. The CDR3 region is CAWSVAGEGTQYF. CDR3 DNA sequence: TGTGCCTGGAGCGTTGCGGGGGAAGGGACCCAGTACTTC.

The chain recombines TRBV4-3 with TRBJ2-7; 7 bases match TRBD1. Germline V gives CDR1 LGHNA, CDR2 YSLEER. This CDR3 spans 13 amino acids. J was trimmed by 4 bases and V by 3 bases; bases with no gene match: 3. The DNA of the CDR3 is TGCGCCAGCAGCCATGAACAGGGGTACGAGCAGTACTTC. As protein: CASSHEQGYEQYF.

This clone was observed a handful of times. Other DNA sequences within the sample encode an identical CDR3. The chain recombines TRBV9 with TRBJ2-1; D gene uncertain. CDR3 length: 14 residues. Looked up from germline, CDR1 is SGDLS and CDR2 is YYNGEE. Trimming removed 0 bases at V and 6 bases at J, with 10 bases between. The CDR3 loop is CASSVDPSSNEQFF. CDR3 bases: TGTGCCAGCAGCGTAGACCCAAGCAGCAATGAGCAGTTCTTC.

This clone has at least ten counts. The rearrangement joins TRBV14 to TRBJ2-1; D unresolved. With 2 bases removed from V and 10 bases from J, the gap between germline ends came to 9 bases. Germline V gene lookup returns CDR1 SGHDN and CDR2 FVKESK. CDR3 length: 12 amino acids. The CDR3 DNA is TGTGCCAGCAGCCAATTCGACATGGAGCAGTTCTTC. It encodes CASSQFDMEQFF. Drawing the rest from reference TRBV14 and TRBJ2-1, the complete variable domain is EAGVTQFPSHSVIEKGQTVTLRCDPISGHDNLYWYRRVMGKEIKFLLHFVKESKQDESGMPNNRFLAERTGGTYSTLKVQPAELEDSGVYFCASSQFDMEQFFGPGTRLTVL.

This clone was detected only a few times. One junction end does not reproduce the germline sequence, and a read error may be involved. The chain uses TRBV6-1 and TRBJ2-2; 8 bases align to TRBD2. There are 14 residues in the CDR3. Germline V gene lookup returns CDR1 MNHNS and CDR2 SASEGT. CDR3 bases: TGTGCCAGCAGTAAAGCGGGAGTTACCGGGGAGCTGTTTTTT. It translates to CASSKAGVTGELFF.

This clone has only one observation. The J gene is TRBJ1-1, the V gene TRBV4-3; D unclear. CDR1 and CDR2 from the germline V gene are LGHNA and YSLEER. This CDR3 region has 13 residues. V lost 1 base to trimming and J lost 5 bases, with 8 bases between them. CDR3 amino acids: CASSQVWRTEAFF. Here the CDR3 DNA reads TGCGCCAGCAGCCAAGTTTGGAGGACTGAAGCTTTCTTT.

This clone was counted between two and nine times. This chain connects TRBV11-2 to TRBJ2-3, with D possibly matching TRBD2 (5 bases). CDR1 is SGHAT and CDR2 is FQNNGV in the germline V gene. V was cut by 7 bases and J by 0 bases, with 14 bases left in between. The CDR3 loop spans 15 amino acids. The CDR3 DNA reads as TGTGCCAGCACCCCGACCGGGGTGAGCACAGATACGCAGTATTTT. Protein sequence: CASTPTGVSTDTQYF.